This T cell receptor (beta chain) was sequenced in a study of T-cell reconstitution after alpha-beta-depleted transplantation in children. Preparation of the TCRbeta library was carried out with unique molecular identifiers. TCRdb reanalysed the PCR reads using MiXCR and keeps one entry per CDR3 protein. The sample holds about 980,000 distinct CDR3 sequences; about 30% are singletons and the top ten take about 28%. Material: PBMCs, mostly from graft donor cells, obtained 360 days after TCRalphabeta/CD19-depleted stem cell transplant. This sequence was found in a boy younger than two who had a stem cell transplant for SCID, so the T cells may come from the graft donor.

For the CDR3, the DNA is TGCGCCAGCAGCTTTTTGGAAGGGGGAGCCAAAAACATTCAGTACTTC. Amino acids: CASSFLEGGAKNIQYF. The chain joins TRBV5-1 to TRBJ2-4; perhaps TRBD1 as D (6 bases). The CDR3 loop spans 16 amino acids. The V end lost 2 bases, the J end lost 0 bases, and 12 bases lay between the germline ends. Germline values: CDR1 SGHRS, CDR2 YFSETQ. Filled out from reference TRBV5-1 and TRBJ2-4, the complete variable domain reads KAGVTQTPRYLIKTRGQQVTLSCSPISGHRSVSWYQQTPGQGLQFLFEYFSETQRNKGNFPGRFSGRQFSNSRSEMNVSTLELGDSALYLCASSFLEGGAKNIQYFGAGTRLSVL.